This T cell receptor beta chain was identified during a study of Tregs in tolerant kidney transplant recipients. Study-level results: Biological reproducibility was not directly addressed, but technical replication error appeared minimal. Expanding Tregs on activated donor B cells appeared to best identify donor-specific TCRbeta clones.

This clone was counted between two and nine times. The antigen is not known. This table comes from immunoSEQ multiplex PCR, and its TCRdb copy is limited to in-frame clones, with some not included. The table records about 240,000 clones, approximately 84% of them present only once. From germline, CDR1 is MNHEY and CDR2 SVGAGI. Deletions cut 2 bases from V and 4 bases from J, with 11 bases between. The CDR3 contains 14 residues. Unstimulated regulatory T cells (CD4+CD25+CD127-), CD4+CD25- non-regulatory cells, CD4 and CD8 cells were FACS-sorted from thawed PBMCs. The sequenced sample was CD4+ T cells from blood. This clonotype originated in a human donor in good health. This chain connects TRBV6-5 to TRBJ1-1, with D unclear. CDR3 DNA sequence: TGTGCCAGCAGTTACCGAGGCGAAGGCACTGAAGCTTTCTTT. Protein sequence: CASSYRGEGTEAFF.